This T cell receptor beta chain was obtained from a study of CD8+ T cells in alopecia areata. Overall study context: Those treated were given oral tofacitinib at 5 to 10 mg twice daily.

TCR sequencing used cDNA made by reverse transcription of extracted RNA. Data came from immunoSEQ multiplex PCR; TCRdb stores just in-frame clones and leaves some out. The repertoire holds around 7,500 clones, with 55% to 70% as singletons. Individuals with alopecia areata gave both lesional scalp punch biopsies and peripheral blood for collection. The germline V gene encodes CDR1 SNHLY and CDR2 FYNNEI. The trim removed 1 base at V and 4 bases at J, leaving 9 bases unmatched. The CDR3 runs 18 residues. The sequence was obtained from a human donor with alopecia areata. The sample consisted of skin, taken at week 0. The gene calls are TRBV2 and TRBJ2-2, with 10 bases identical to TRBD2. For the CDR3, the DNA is TGTGCCAGCAGTGAAGATCGAACTAGCGGGGCTAGCACCGGGGAGCTGTTTTTT. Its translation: CASSEDRTSGASTGELFF. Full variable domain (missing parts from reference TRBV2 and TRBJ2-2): EPEVTQTPSHQVTQMGQEVILRCVPISNHLYFYWYRQILGQKVEFLVSFYNNEISEKSEIFDDQFSVERPDGSNFTLKIRSTKLEDSAMYFCASSEDRTSGASTGELFFGEGSRLTVL.